Listed below are T cell receptor beta chains from one sample, sequenced in a study of T cell clones after liver transplantation. The table came from immunoSEQ multiplex PCR; TCRdb's copy has only in-frame clones and leaves some out. The sample yields around 77,000 clones, approximately 80% seen once. Sample: CD4+ T cells from blood, taken 12 months after liver transplant. The source of these receptors is a human patient who received a liver transplant. The graft donor may have given rise to some T cells. Each CDR3 is given without its conserved first and last residue. Fields, in order: CDR3 protein, J gene, CDR3 length, clone size, V gene. The size field is filled for only some rows; it gives once, few, many or a size class.

ASSYRPQGGYT | TRBJ1-2 | 11 | few | TRBV5-1
ASSPYVRDFNTEAF | TRBJ1-1 | 14 | . | TRBV18
ASSIGYRAEQY | TRBJ2-7 | 11 | . | TRBV19
ASSQDEGRSGANVLT | TRBJ2-6 | 15 | . | TRBV4-3
ASSVKGSNTGELF | TRBJ2-2 | 13 | . | TRBV9
ASNLLVSGELF | TRBJ2-2 | 11 | . | TRBV2
AITPESGNEQY | TRBJ2-7 | 11 | . | TRBV10-3
ASRGSVSYNEQF | TRBJ2-1 | 12 | . | TRBV6-1
ASSHRDRGKNEKLF | TRBJ1-4 | 14 | few | TRBV7-9
ASSLNGRPSYEQY | TRBJ2-7 | 13 | . | TRBV27
ASSWGDQSGTEAF | TRBJ1-1 | 13 | . | TRBV5-1
ASSIPRLAGPYEQY | TRBJ2-7 | 14 | . | TRBV5-1
ASSRTREYQPQH | TRBJ1-5 | 12 | . | TRBV28
ASSQDMGNRGQF | TRBJ2-1 | 12 | . | TRBV14
ASSPGGGQETQY | TRBJ2-5 | 12 | . | TRBV18
ATSRGSYNEQF | TRBJ2-1 | 11 | once | TRBV15
SVETAGTRPY | TRBJ2-3 | 10 | . | TRBV29-1
ASSTGAGANVLT | TRBJ2-6 | 12 | . | TRBV19
ATQRGEYDEAF | TRBJ1-1 | 11 | . | TRBV10-3
ASSQDWAAQETQY | TRBJ2-5 | 13 | . | TRBV4-1
AWSSAGAYEQY | TRBJ2-7 | 11 | . | TRBV30
ASSYGGARNQPQH | TRBJ1-5 | 13 | many | TRBV6-6
ASSASGSNNEQF | TRBJ2-1 | 12 | . | TRBV18
ASMPDRAGRGTEAF | TRBJ1-1 | 14 | . | TRBV10-1
ASKGGYQPQH | TRBJ1-5 | 10 | . | TRBV19
ASSWGSGVNYGYT | TRBJ1-2 | 13 | . | TRBV5-1
ASSSGNLASQF | TRBJ2-1 | 11 | . | TRBV2
ATSRVEDTQY | TRBJ2-3 | 10 | . | TRBV15
ASSLGRYTEAF | TRBJ1-1 | 11 | . | TRBV5-4